Following are 5 T cell receptor beta chains from one sample sequenced in a study of T cell responses to AZD1222 COVID-19 vaccine (dated by TCRdb to the early 2020s). Sample time point, as interpreted from the label and publication: about 28 days (+/-7) after the second vaccine dose. Libraries were prepared through the immunoSEQ multiplex PCR assay. TCRdb's version of the immuneACCESS table is confined to in-frame rearrangements and falls short of the full clone set. An unresolved V gene accounts for under half of the shortfall where checked; the remainder is of unknown origin. Recorded for this sample are 150,000 to 250,000 clones; roughly 90% of them occurred a single time. The ten biggest clones cover approximately 3.7% of the sample. The sequenced sample was peripheral blood, obtained 28 days after the second AZD1222 dose. The receptors shown here come from an adult who received the AZD1222 COVID-19 vaccine.

The rearrangement uses TRBV5-1 and TRBJ2-1, with 7 bases that match TRBD2. The CDR3 has 14 amino acids. The germline V gene encodes CDR1 SGHRS and CDR2 YFSETQ. V lost 4 bases to trimming and J lost 9 bases; unmatched junction nucleotides: 10. CDR3 DNA: TGCGCCAGCAGCCTCGGGACTAACCTGGCTGAGCAGTTCTTC. This translates into CASSLGTNLAEQFF.

The V and J genes are TRBV7-8 and TRBJ1-3; D not certain. Between the trimmed V and J ends, which lost 2 bases and 0 bases, there was a span of 11 bases. This CDR3 is 16 amino acids long. Germline V gene sequence: CDR1 SGHVS, CDR2 FQNEAQ. In DNA, the CDR3 is TGTGCCAGCAGCTTAATTCAGTCCTTCTCTGGAAACACCATATATTTT. Translated: CASSLIQSFSGNTIYF.

The chain carries TRBV2 and TRBJ1-5; 7 nucleotides align to TRBD1. J gave up 3 bases and V 6 bases, and 5 bases lay outside the gene matches. CDR1 and CDR2 from the germline V gene are SNHLY and FYNNEI. CDR3 length: 14 amino acids. CDR3: CASSLDRDNQPQHF. CDR3 DNA sequence: TGTGCCAGCAGCCTAGACAGGGACAATCAGCCCCAGCATTTT.

The CDR3 region is CASSFFAGELFF. CDR3 in DNA: TGTGCCAGCAGCTTTTTCGCCGGGGAGCTGTTTTTT. This chain uses TRBV11-2 with TRBJ2-2; D gene unclear. CDR1 and CDR2 (germline): SGHAT, FQNNGV. Trimming took off 3 bases at V and 6 bases at J, with 5 bases between the two ends. The CDR3 has 12 amino acids.

This chain joins TRBV24-1 and TRBJ2-1; perhaps TRBD2 as D (5 bases). Trimming took off 1 base at V and 4 bases at J, with 13 bases between the two ends. Germline V gene sequence: CDR1 KGHDR, CDR2 SFDVKD. This CDR3 has 16 residues. DNA of the CDR3: TGTGCCACCAGTGATTTAGATCTACCGGGGTACAATGAGCAGTTCTTC. Protein product: CATSDLDLPGYNEQFF.